The subject of this entry is one TCR beta chain. Antigen unknown. These data belong to a study of T cells after yellow fever vaccination. Study-wide results and limits: Abundant bulk-derived clonotypes could contaminate FACS-sorted repertoires.

Trimming pared 0 bases from V and 4 bases from J, leaving 7 bases between. This CDR3 region has 13 residues. The germline CDR1 and CDR2 sequences are LGHNA and YNFKEQ. TCRdb ran MiXCR on the 5' RACE reads and lists one entry per CDR3 protein. Of under 500,000 distinct CDR3 sequences in the sample, roughly a sixth were seen once. This TCR derives from a man aged 18 to 30 who received the YFV17D yellow fever vaccine. The starting material was PBMCs, obtained before the yellow fever booster vaccination. The chain has TRBV4-2 and TRBJ2-7; a possible D gene is TRBD1 (5 bases). The CDR3 DNA is TGTGCCAGCAGCCAAGATCGACAGTACGAGCAGTACGTC. Translating it yields CASSQDRQYEQYV.